This is a list of T cell receptor beta chains from one sample in a study of T cells in Graves' hyperthyroidism and ophthalmopathy. One entry per CDR3 protein results from TCRdb running MiXCR on the multiplex PCR reads. This sample has roughly 560,000 distinct CDR3 sequences, with roughly 15% found just once. Sequenced sample: blood. Receptors were obtained from a middle-aged woman with Graves' ophthalmopathy. CDR3s include the opening cysteine and the closing phenylalanine or tryptophan. Each record gives: J gene, D gene, V gene, CDR3 protein. The D gene is left open where the match is weak.

j_gene: TRBJ2-5
d_gene: NA
v_gene: TRBV6-5
CDR3aa: CASSSHNSYQETQYF

j_gene: TRBJ1-1
d_gene: NA
v_gene: TRBV6-2/TRBV6-3
CDR3aa: CASSYWAGNTEAFF

j_gene: TRBJ2-5
d_gene: NA
v_gene: TRBV20-1
CDR3aa: CSAQVVETQYF

j_gene: TRBJ2-2
d_gene: TRBD2
v_gene: TRBV9
CDR3aa: CASSTSGSNTGELFF

j_gene: TRBJ1-1
d_gene: NA
v_gene: TRBV27
CDR3aa: CASSLEQSNTEAFF

j_gene: TRBJ2-5
d_gene: TRBD2
v_gene: TRBV6-5
CDR3aa: CASSYDPGLAGETQYF

j_gene: TRBJ1-1
d_gene: NA
v_gene: TRBV6-1
CDR3aa: CASVGVLNTEAFF

j_gene: TRBJ2-5
d_gene: TRBD1
v_gene: TRBV12-3/TRBV12-4
CDR3aa: CASSLQQGGFETQYF

j_gene: TRBJ1-1
d_gene: TRBD1
v_gene: TRBV6-2/TRBV6-3
CDR3aa: CASAHTGGFTEAFF

j_gene: TRBJ1-2
d_gene: TRBD1
v_gene: TRBV19
CDR3aa: CASSIEGQDYGYTF

j_gene: TRBJ2-2
d_gene: NA
v_gene: TRBV25-1
CDR3aa: CASSEYMGVGGELFF

j_gene: TRBJ1-2
d_gene: NA
v_gene: TRBV12-3/TRBV12-4
CDR3aa: CASTLGGSGGYTF

j_gene: TRBJ2-7
d_gene: NA
v_gene: TRBV20-1
CDR3aa: CSTPGTPPDEQYF

j_gene: TRBJ2-5
d_gene: TRBD2
v_gene: TRBV27
CDR3aa: CASSPRVSSGSETQYF

j_gene: TRBJ2-5
d_gene: NA
v_gene: TRBV10-3
CDR3aa: CAISESSGAGTETQYF

j_gene: TRBJ1-2
d_gene: NA
v_gene: TRBV6-5
CDR3aa: CASSYRGSLTYGYTF

j_gene: TRBJ2-5
d_gene: TRBD1
v_gene: TRBV28
CDR3aa: CASRLDRGRETQYF

j_gene: TRBJ2-2
d_gene: NA
v_gene: TRBV6-1
CDR3aa: CASSQGYGELFF

j_gene: TRBJ1-5
d_gene: TRBD1
v_gene: TRBV20-1
CDR3aa: CSAQRTGGGQPQHF

j_gene: TRBJ2-5
d_gene: NA
v_gene: TRBV29-1
CDR3aa: CSVAAGVAETQYF

j_gene: TRBJ2-5
d_gene: NA
v_gene: TRBV7-8
CDR3aa: CASSFNPARETQYF

j_gene: TRBJ2-7
d_gene: NA
v_gene: TRBV20-1
CDR3aa: CSARGLAGGSYEQYF

j_gene: TRBJ2-7
d_gene: TRBD2
v_gene: TRBV11-2
CDR3aa: CASSRPPSGPYEQYF

j_gene: TRBJ2-7
d_gene: NA
v_gene: TRBV7-3
CDR3aa: CASSAGRPYEQYF

j_gene: TRBJ2-7
d_gene: NA
v_gene: TRBV6-5
CDR3aa: CASSYSGRGSYEQYF

j_gene: TRBJ1-1
d_gene: TRBD1
v_gene: TRBV7-9
CDR3aa: CASSLIRTGGLEAFF

j_gene: TRBJ2-2
d_gene: NA
v_gene: TRBV7-3
CDR3aa: CASSYSTPSNTGELFF

j_gene: TRBJ2-7
d_gene: TRBD1
v_gene: TRBV6-1
CDR3aa: CASSESRDRGYEQYF

j_gene: TRBJ1-1
d_gene: NA
v_gene: TRBV11-2
CDR3aa: CASSLDVGWGRGTEAFF

j_gene: TRBJ2-7
d_gene: TRBD2
v_gene: TRBV11-2
CDR3aa: CASSLGTSGNIYEQYF